The 12 T cell receptor beta chains below were found in one sample sequenced in a study of T cell responses to AZD1222 COVID-19 vaccine. Using immunoSEQ multiplex PCR, the repertoire was profiled, and TCRdb retains in-frame clones only, with some absent. Of some 110,000 clones listed, roughly 93% are singletons. This specimen consisted of peripheral blood, obtained on day 0 of AZD1222 vaccination. The receptors here all came from an adult in good health.

V and J are TRBV6-5 and TRBJ2-7, with D tentatively TRBD1 (6 bases). V dropped 7 bases and J dropped 4 bases, with 17 bases sitting between them. This CDR3 is built from 14 residues. The germline gives CDR1 MNHEY, CDR2 SVGAGI. The CDR3 DNA is TGTGCCAGCACTCCGGACAGCGAAGGATACGAGCAGTACTTC. It codes for CASTPDSEGYEQYF.

CDR3 protein: CASSKLAGSRNEQFF. DNA for the CDR3: TGTGCCAGCAGCAAACTAGCGGGATCAAGGAATGAGCAGTTCTTC. V is TRBV11-2 and J is TRBJ2-1, with 10 nucleotides matching TRBD2. The V gene's germline CDR1 is SGHAT and CDR2 FQNNGV. Trimming at V came to 5 bases and at J to 7 bases, leaving 8 bases not matched to a gene. The CDR3 runs to 15 residues.

The chain carries TRBV19 and TRBJ2-1, with 15 bases lining up with TRBD2. This CDR3 is built from 19 residues. V trimming: 3 bases; J trimming: 0 bases; junction bases outside the gene matches: 6. Germline CDR1 is LNHDA and CDR2 is SQIVND (reference sequence). The CDR3 reads CASSISGLAGGNSYNEQFF. In DNA form, the CDR3 reads TGTGCCAGTAGTATTTCGGGACTAGCGGGAGGCAACTCCTACAATGAGCAGTTCTTC.

The chain is built from TRBV5-1 and TRBJ1-4; D is uncertain. From germline, CDR1 is SGHRS and CDR2 YFSETQ. The CDR3 has 14 residues. The V and J ends lost 0 bases and 6 bases respectively, with 9 bases between them. The CDR3 here is CASSLGSIHEKLFF. The CDR3 bases are TGCGCCAGCAGCTTGGGTAGCATCCATGAAAAACTGTTTTTT.

The genes are TRBV25-1 and TRBJ2-2; 12 bases map to TRBD1. J was trimmed by 7 bases and V by 3 bases; bases with no gene match: 6. Germline lookup yields CDR1 MGHDK and CDR2 SYGVNS. The CDR3 totals 16 residues. CDR3 nucleotides: TGTGCCAGCAGTGATCCGGGACAGGGGGCTCACGGGGAGCTGTTTTTT. This codes for CASSDPGQGAHGELFF. Combining the CDR3 with reference TRBV25-1 and TRBJ2-2 gives the whole variable domain EADIYQTPRYLVIGTGKKITLECSQTMGHDKMYWYQQDPGMELHLIHYSYGVNSTEKGDLSSESTVSRIRTEHFPLTLESARPSHTSQYLCASSDPGQGAHGELFFGEGSRLTVL.

This sequence joins TRBV7-9 and TRBJ2-7, with 8 bases matching TRBD1. Germline V CDR1 and CDR2: SEHNR, FQNEAQ (reference sequence). The CDR3 totals 14 residues. Trimming took 3 bases from V and 6 from J; bases not matched to a gene: 7. This CDR3 reads CASSFRTGFAEQYF. In nucleotides, the CDR3 is TGTGCCAGCAGCTTCCGGACAGGGTTCGCCGAGCAGTACTTC.

V gene TRBV6-5 combines with J gene TRBJ1-2, with no clear D. With 0 bases removed from V and 8 bases from J, the gap between germline ends came to 7 bases. This CDR3 spans 12 amino acids. Looked up from germline, CDR1 is MNHEY and CDR2 is SVGAGI. The CDR3 coding sequence is TGTGCCAGCAGTTACTCCTCGAGGGGCTACACCTTC. Translating gives CASSYSSRGYTF.

J is TRBJ2-7 and V is TRBV7-9; the match to TRBD1 covers 9 bases. Germline CDR1 reads SEHNR; CDR2 reads FQNEAQ (reference sequence). This CDR3 is built from 13 residues. V dropped 3 bases and J dropped 8; count of bases not matched to a gene: 5. The CDR3 DNA sequence: TGTGCCAGCAGCTTCCGGGACAGGGTCCAGCAGTACTTC. Protein product: CASSFRDRVQQYF. The whole variable domain, remainder taken from reference TRBV7-9 and TRBJ2-7, is DTGVSQNPRHKITKRGQNVTFRCDPISEHNRLYWYRQTLGQGPEFLTYFQNEAQLEKSRLLSDRFSAERPKGSFSTLEIQRTEQGDSAMYLCASSFRDRVQQYFGPGTRLTVT.

This chain connects TRBV5-1 to TRBJ2-1; the D is unclear. CDR1 and CDR2 from the germline V gene are SGHRS and YFSETQ. The CDR3 length is 15 residues. V was cut by 5 bases and J by 12 bases, with 24 bases left in between. CDR3 sequence (DNA): TGCGCCAGCAGGGCCCCTTTTTCTCCAACCGTGGGGCAGTTCTTC. Translating gives CASRAPFSPTVGQFF.

This chain joins TRBV7-9 and TRBJ1-1, with 8 bases matching TRBD1. Germline CDR1 SEHNR, CDR2 FQNEAQ (reference sequence). CDR3 length equals 15 residues. The V and J ends lost 2 bases and 4 bases, in that order; junction bases with no gene match: 6. CDR3 region: CASSLFAGGGTEAFF. The CDR3 DNA sequence: TGTGCCAGCAGCTTATTTGCAGGGGGCGGCACTGAAGCTTTCTTT. The variable domain in full, completed from reference TRBV7-9 and TRBJ1-1, reads DTGVSQNPRHKITKRGQNVTFRCDPISEHNRLYWYRQTLGQGPEFLTYFQNEAQLEKSRLLSDRFSAERPKGSFSTLEIQRTEQGDSAMYLCASSLFAGGGTEAFFGQGTRLTVV.

The chain carries TRBV18 and TRBJ2-1; possibly TRBD1 or TRBD2 for D (5 bases each). Trimming took 2 bases from V and 5 from J, leaving 13 bases between them. In germline, CDR1 is KGHSH, CDR2 LQKENI. The CDR3 spans 15 residues. CDR3 bases: TGTGCCAGCTCACCAGGGACGGATACTAACAATGAGCAGTTCTTC. Its translation: CASSPGTDTNNEQFF.

The rearrangement joins TRBV7-2 to TRBJ2-7; D gene uncertain. This CDR3 spans 14 amino acids. Germline assignment: CDR1 SGHTA and CDR2 FQGNSA. V lost 1 base to trimming and J lost 4 bases, with 11 bases between them. The CDR3 reads CASSLDLQLYEQYF. CDR3 in DNA: TGTGCCAGCAGCTTAGATTTGCAGTTGTACGAGCAGTACTTC.